A selection of T cell receptor beta chains follows, all from one sample in a study of T cell clonotyping in hematopoietic cell transplantation. The protocol was immunoSEQ multiplex PCR, while the TCRdb copy is restricted to in-frame clones and leaves out a portion. The table shows tens of thousands of clones, with 90% to 95% occurring only once. The sample comprised peripheral blood mononuclear cells. The receptor source for this set is a woman aged 50 to 60 in good health. Some clones in this sample may be carry-over from other donors' samples. The conserved cysteine and the conserved F or W are not part of the CDR3 here.

j_call v_call cdr3_aa
TRBJ1-1 TRBV19 ASSRTGNTEAF
TRBJ1-5 TRBV18 ASSLGQSNQPQH
TRBJ2-3 TRBV6-4 ASSDAGGSTDTQY
TRBJ1-1 TRBV11-2 ASSLAGGNTEAF
TRBJ1-2 TRBV6-1 ASSEQGQNYGYT
TRBJ1-2 TRBV4-3 ASSQDRGGPYGYT
TRBJ1-2 TRBV4-3 ASSPADNPGYGYT
TRBJ1-2 TRBV6-1 ASSEVGWDDNGYT
TRBJ1-4 TRBV6-6 ASSYSWGDALF
TRBJ2-7 TRBV27 ASSSSSGSYEQY
TRBJ1-2 TRBV14 ASSQERGRGGYT
TRBJ2-1 TRBV6-1 ASSEGGGLNLGEQF
TRBJ1-6 TRBV30 AWRVRGAGNSPLH
TRBJ1-5 TRBV6-6 ASSYPTAITNQPQH
TRBJ2-1 TRBV2 ASSLAGVGNEQF
TRBJ2-6 TRBV14 ASSQDHPGLASSGANVLT
TRBJ1-5 TRBV6-5 ASSQRRGPQH
TRBJ1-5 TRBV28 ASSVSDSSNQPQH
TRBJ1-2 TRBV19 ASKAAMGPLRVGYT